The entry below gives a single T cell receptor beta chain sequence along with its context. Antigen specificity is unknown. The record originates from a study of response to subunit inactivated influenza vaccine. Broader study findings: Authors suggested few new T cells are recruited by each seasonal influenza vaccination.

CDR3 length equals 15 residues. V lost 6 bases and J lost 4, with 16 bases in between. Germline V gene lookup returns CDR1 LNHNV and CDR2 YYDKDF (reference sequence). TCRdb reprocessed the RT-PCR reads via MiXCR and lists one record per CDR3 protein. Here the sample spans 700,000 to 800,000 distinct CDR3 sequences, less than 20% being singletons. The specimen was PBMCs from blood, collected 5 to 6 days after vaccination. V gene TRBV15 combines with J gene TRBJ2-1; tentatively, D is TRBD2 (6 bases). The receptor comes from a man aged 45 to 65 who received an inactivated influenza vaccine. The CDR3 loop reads CATSDGSGTYNEQFF. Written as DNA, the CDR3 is TGTGCCACCAGTGACGGTAGCGGAACATACAATGAGCAGTTCTTC.